This T cell receptor beta chain was captured by sequencing in a study of blood T cell repertoires in COVID-19. At the level of the study: Specimens from acute and convalescent COVID-19 originated in the United States, Italy and Spain. The cDNA or gDNA used as material had been derived from T cells, B-cell-depleted T cells, or PBMCs.

The CDR3 consists of 17 residues. The junction had 12 bases not matched to a gene; V was cut back by 4 bases and J by 3 bases. Germline V gene sequence: CDR1 LGHDT, CDR2 YNNKEL (reference sequence). Source study methods: Amplified reference gene primers provided the basis for estimating nucleated cell counts. Generated by immunoSEQ multiplex PCR, the TCRdb table keeps only in-frame clones and is missing some. The V and J calls and clone size are taken from that table; D and trimming were inferred from the DNA. The sample lists some 250,000 clones, approximately 83% occurring once. The V gene is TRBV3-1 (or the pseudogene TRBV3-2), the J gene TRBJ1-1, with 9 nucleotides matching TRBD1. Sample: peripheral blood. The origin of this receptor is a man aged 40-55 years with acute or convalescent COVID-19. This CDR3 reads CASSLRTGAMVDTEAFF. The CDR3 DNA follows: TGTGCCAGCAGCCTGCGGACAGGGGCGATGGTGGACACTGAAGCTTTCTTT.